Following are 27 T cell receptor beta chains from one sample sequenced in a study of early T cells in non-severe SARS-CoV-2 infection. TCRdb analysed the 5' RACE reads with MiXCR anew, one entry per CDR3 protein. In the table there are approximately 69,000 distinct CDR3 sequences, 12% of which are singletons. Material for sequencing was whole blood. Receptors were obtained from an adult who was a healthcare worker with PCR-confirmed SARS-CoV-2 infection or an uninfected control (not recorded which).

In this sample, this clonotype turned up a few times. The chain employs TRBV5-1 and TRBJ1-2, with D unresolved. The CDR3 spans 16 residues. Looked up from germline, CDR1 is SGHRS and CDR2 is YFSETQ. The V gene lost 2 bases and the J gene lost 0 bases, with 14 bases spanning the gap. This CDR3 reads CASSFNRETPNYGYTF. CDR3 DNA sequence: TGCGCCAGCAGCTTCAACCGGGAGACACCTAACTATGGCTACACCTTC.

In its sample, this clonotype was seen a few times. V is TRBV5-1 and J is TRBJ2-2; a weak D match, TRBD2 (5 bases). The CDR3 runs 14 residues. Trimming removed 2 bases from V and 7 bases from J, with 12 bases in between. From germline, CDR1 is SGHRS and CDR2 YFSETQ. The CDR3 bases are TGCGCCAGCAGCTTCCCAGCGGAAGGCGGGGAGCTGTTTTTT. It encodes CASSFPAEGGELFF.

This clonotype turned up a few times. The V gene is TRBV9, the J gene TRBJ2-7; 10 bases are shared with TRBD1. J was trimmed by 6 bases and V by 4 bases; bases with no gene match: 4. Germline V gene data show CDR1 as SGDLS and CDR2 as YYNGEE. The CDR3 contains 13 residues. The CDR3 sequence is CASSPGTGAEQYF. DNA of the CDR3: TGTGCCAGCAGCCCAGGGACAGGGGCCGAGCAGTACTTC.

The rearrangement uses TRBV29-1 and TRBJ2-3; D unclear. The V and J ends lost 7 bases and 0 bases respectively, with 8 bases between them. Germline assignment: CDR1 SQVTM and CDR2 ANQGSEA. The CDR3 is made up of 12 amino acids. The CDR3 sequence is CSGAYSTDTQYF. The DNA for the CDR3 is TGCAGCGGGGCGTACAGCACAGATACGCAGTATTTT.

The genes are TRBV5-6 and TRBJ2-3, with unresolved D. CDR1 and CDR2 from the germline V gene are SGHDT and YYEEEE. V was pared by 0 bases and J by 2 bases, with 7 bases between. The CDR3 is made up of 14 amino acids. For the CDR3, the DNA is TGTGCCAGCAGCTTGGGGGGTTTCACAGATACGCAGTATTTT. Translating gives CASSLGGFTDTQYF.

Only a few counts were recorded for this clonotype. The V call is TRBV11-3, the J call TRBJ2-7; 12 bases fit TRBD1. Germline CDR1 is SGHNT and CDR2 is YENEEA. The trim removed 5 bases at V and 6 bases at J, leaving 8 bases unmatched. This CDR3 contains 15 residues. The CDR3 region is CASSESGTGGLEQYF. CDR3 nucleotide sequence: TGTGCCAGCAGCGAATCCGGGACAGGGGGCCTCGAGCAGTACTTC.

This rearrangement joins TRBV11-2 to TRBJ2-5; possibly TRBD1 for D (6 bases). V lost 5 bases and J lost 5, with 15 bases in between. Germline V gives CDR1 SGHAT, CDR2 FQNNGV. The CDR3 totals 14 residues. CDR3 DNA sequence: TGTGCCAGCAGCGTACAGGGTTTAGGGGAGACCCAGTACTTC. Protein: CASSVQGLGETQYF.

There are many counts of this clonotype. V and J are TRBV30 and TRBJ1-1; unclear D gene. The CDR3 is 14 residues long. The germline V gene has CDR1 GTSNPN and CDR2 SVGIG (reference sequence). Trimming took off 0 bases at V and 6 bases at J, with 14 bases between the two ends. As DNA, the CDR3 is TGTGCCTGGAGTGTAGCTAGGTCCCGGGCTGAAGCTTTCTTT. Translating gives CAWSVARSRAEAFF.

This clonotype has at least ten counts. This chain uses TRBV6-5 with TRBJ2-1, with D possibly called TRBD1 or TRBD2 (5 bases each). The ends were cut back, 5 bases at V and 2 bases at J, with 13 bases in the middle. The germline V gene has CDR1 MNHEY and CDR2 SVGAGI. CDR3 length: 15 residues. DNA for the CDR3: TGTGCCAGCAGTCCCCGGGACGCCCCCTACAATGAGCAGTTCTTC. Encoded protein: CASSPRDAPYNEQFF.

This clonotype was detected only a few times. The rearrangement uses TRBV7-9 and TRBJ2-1; TRBD2 aligns across 8 bases. The CDR3 consists of 15 residues. Germline values: CDR1 SEHNR, CDR2 FQNEAQ (reference sequence). The CDR3 reads CASGSPGGESYEQFF. In DNA form, the CDR3 reads TGTGCAAGCGGATCCCCCGGGGGGGAAAGTTATGAGCAGTTCTTC.

This clonotype occurred many times. The V call is TRBV13, the J call TRBJ2-5; 7 positions match TRBD1. Losses at the gene ends were 5 bases for V and 1 base for J; bases not matched to a gene: 7. Germline CDR1 PRHDT, CDR2 FYEKMQ (reference sequence). The CDR3 contains 15 residues. The CDR3, as DNA: TGTGCCAGCAGCCACAGACAGGGCCGCCAAGAGACCCAGTACTTC. Encoded protein: CASSHRQGRQETQYF.

The gene calls are TRBV2 and TRBJ1-3; D gene unclear. The CDR3 is 13 amino acids. V gave up 7 bases and J gave up 0 bases, with 7 bases separating them. Germline-derived CDR1 and CDR2 are SNHLY and FYNNEI. This CDR3 reads CASTLSSGNTIYF. In DNA form, the CDR3 reads TGTGCCAGCACCTTAAGCTCTGGAAACACCATATATTTT.

Many counts were recorded for this clonotype. V and J are TRBV6-2 or TRBV6-3 and TRBJ1-5; TRBD1 agrees at 10 bases. This CDR3 comprises 16 residues. CDR1 is MNHEY, CDR2 SVGEGT, per germline. V trimming: 2 bases; J trimming: 3 bases; junction bases outside the gene matches: 4. The CDR3, as DNA: TGTGCCAGCAGTTACCCGGGACAGGGGCACAATCAGCCCCAGCATTTT. As protein: CASSYPGQGHNQPQHF.

This chain uses TRBV5-1 with TRBJ2-2, with D maybe TRBD2 (5 bases). Between the trimmed V and J ends, which lost 4 bases and 5 bases, there was a span of 15 bases. Germline-derived CDR1 and CDR2 are SGHRS and YFSETQ. CDR3 length: 15 amino acids. Here the CDR3 reads CASSRVRTGTGELFF. The CDR3 DNA reads TGCGCCAGCAGCAGGGTCCGAACGGGGACCGGGGAGCTGTTTTTT.

This clonotype turned up a few times. V is TRBV5-4 and J is TRBJ2-7; 9 nucleotides align to TRBD1. Germline V lookup: CDR1 SGHNT, CDR2 YYREEE (reference sequence). The CDR3 contains 14 residues. The V segment lost 4 bases and the J segment 2 bases; nucleotides outside the gene matches: 4. CDR3 sequence: CASSRTGDPYEQYF. The CDR3 region has the DNA TGTGCCAGCAGCCGGACAGGGGATCCCTACGAGCAGTACTTC.

This clonotype was seen repeatedly, ten times or more. The gene calls are TRBV7-8 and TRBJ1-3, with 7 bases aligning to TRBD1. V trimming: 1 base; J trimming: 4 bases; junction bases outside the gene matches: 7. The CDR3 totals 16 residues. Germline CDR1 SGHVS, CDR2 FQNEAQ. The CDR3 coding sequence is TGTGCCAGCAGCTTAGGTCCAGGGGGTACAGGAAACACCATATATTTT. It yields the protein CASSLGPGGTGNTIYF.

Ten or more counts support this clonotype. The chain carries TRBV7-6 and TRBJ2-7, with TRBD2 matching 11 bases. Trimming removed 5 bases from V and 1 base from J; junction bases left unmatched: 7. Per the germline V gene, CDR1 is SGHVS and CDR2 is FNYEAQ. The CDR3 extends over 16 amino acids. CDR3 nucleotide sequence: TGTGCCAGCAGCCCAATAGCGGGAGGGCCATCCTACGAGCAGTACTTC. Its protein product is CASSPIAGGPSYEQYF.

This rearrangement joins TRBV7-9 to TRBJ1-1; D gene uncertain. V was shortened by 3 bases and J by 6 bases, with 5 bases between the two germline ends. The CDR3 has 11 residues. The germline gives CDR1 SEHNR, CDR2 FQNEAQ (reference sequence). The DNA of the CDR3 is TGTGCCAGCAGCTTTTCCGCTGAAGCTTTCTTT. Translating gives CASSFSAEAFF.

This clonotype was seen a few times. The CDR3 region is CASSLVDYEQYF. The DNA for the CDR3 is TGTGCCAGCAGCTTGGTGGATTACGAGCAGTACTTC. The chain is built from TRBV11-2 and TRBJ2-7, with no clear D. CDR3 size: 12 residues. The V gene lost 3 bases and the J gene lost 4 bases, with 7 bases spanning the gap. Germline loops: CDR1 SGHAT, CDR2 FQNNGV. The complete variable domain, with remaining parts taken from reference TRBV11-2 and TRBJ2-7, reads EAGVAQSPRYKIIEKRQSVAFWCNPISGHATLYWYQQILGQGPKLLIQFQNNGVVDDSQLPKDRFSAERLKGVDSTLKIQPAKLEDSAVYLCASSLVDYEQYFGPGTRLTVT.

This clonotype has a handful of counts. This chain links TRBV5-6 with TRBJ2-6, with D perhaps TRBD1 or TRBD2 (6 bases each). CDR3 size: 18 residues. Germline values: CDR1 SGHDT, CDR2 YYEEEE. The V and J ends lost 2 bases and 0 bases respectively, with 15 bases between them. This CDR3 is CASSLFGGGPSGANVLTF. In nucleotides, the CDR3 is TGTGCCAGCAGCTTATTTGGAGGGGGTCCCTCTGGGGCCAACGTCCTGACTTTC.

Written as DNA, the CDR3 is TGTGCCAGCAGCGGCTCTGGAGACACCATATATTTT. This encodes CASSGSGDTIYF. The chain is built from TRBV21-1 and TRBJ1-3. TRBV21-1 counts as a pseudogene. The length of the CDR3 is 12 residues.

This clonotype was counted ten times or more. The genes are TRBV20-1 and TRBJ2-7; possibly TRBD1 for D (5 bases). CDR1 and CDR2 from the germline V gene are DFQATT and SNEGSKA (reference sequence). V gave up 5 bases and J gave up 7 bases, with 18 bases separating them. CDR3 length equals 13 residues. CDR3 in DNA: TGCAGTGCTCTCTCCTCGCAGGGTGAGGAGCAGTACTTC. The encoded protein is CSALSSQGEEQYF.

As for this clonotype: A read error is possible here, since a much larger clone lies one base away. J is TRBJ2-3 and V is TRBV11-2; TRBD2 agrees at 8 bases. Germline V gene lookup returns CDR1 SGHAT and CDR2 FQNNGV. The CDR3 totals 14 residues. The CDR3 DNA is TGTGCCAGCAGCTTAACTAGCGGTTTAGATACGCGGTATTTT. It yields the protein CASSLTSGLDTRYF. Filled out from reference TRBV11-2 and TRBJ2-3, the complete variable domain reads EAGVAQSPRYKIIEKRQSVAFWCNPISGHATLYWYQQILGQGPKLLIQFQNNGVVDDSQLPKDRFSAERLKGVDSTLKIQPAKLEDSAVYLCASSLTSGLDTRYFGPGTRLTVL.

V is TRBV9 and J is TRBJ2-7; D is ambiguous. CDR1 SGDLS and CDR2 YYNGEE come from the germline V gene. The CDR3 consists of 10 residues. Trimming removed 7 bases from V and 2 bases from J, with 4 bases in between. CDR3: CASGPYEQYF. DNA for the CDR3: TGTGCCAGCGGGCCCTACGAGCAGTACTTC. Supplemented by reference TRBV9 and TRBJ2-7, the full variable domain reads DSGVTQTPKHLITATGQRVTLRCSPRSGDLSVYWYQQSLDQGLQFLIQYYNGEERAKGNILERFSAQQFPDLHSELNLSSLELGDSALYFCASGPYEQYFGPGTRLTVT.

This clonotype was counted only a few times. The V and J genes are TRBV19 and TRBJ1-2; possibly TRBD1 for D (5 bases). With 5 bases removed from V and 1 base from J, the gap between germline ends came to 17 bases. CDR1 is LNHDA and CDR2 is SQIVND in the germline V gene (reference sequence). There are 16 residues in the CDR3. DNA of the CDR3: TGTGCCAGTAGTCTGTTATCCGGGACCCTTAACTATGGCTACACCTTC. It specifies CASSLLSGTLNYGYTF.

This clonotype has a handful of counts. This sequence joins TRBV20-1 and TRBJ2-3; 11 bases are shared with TRBD2. Unmatched junction bases numbered 10, after V lost 5 bases and J lost 6 bases. The germline V gene has CDR1 DFQATT and CDR2 SNEGSKA (reference sequence). CDR3 size: 15 residues. The CDR3 sequence is CSAGGTSGGLDTQYF. CDR3 in DNA: TGCAGTGCTGGAGGGACTAGCGGTGGATTGGATACGCAGTATTTT.

This clonotype has more than one count but fewer than ten. The chain employs TRBV15 and TRBJ2-2; 7 bases agree with TRBD1. Germline CDR1 LNHNV, CDR2 YYDKDF (reference sequence). This CDR3 is built from 16 residues. V gave up 1 base and J gave up 5 bases; unmatched junction bases: 7. As DNA, the CDR3 is TGTGCCACCAGCAGAGCGACAGGGTCGGGGACCGGGGAGCTGTTTTTT. Its translation is CATSRATGSGTGELFF.